This T cell receptor beta chain derives from a study of T-cell reconstitution after alpha-beta-depleted transplantation in children. V lost 2 bases and J lost 4; bases outside the gene matches: 6. The CDR3 extends over 15 amino acids. Germline loops: CDR1 SEHNR, CDR2 FQNEAQ (reference sequence). There are many counts of this clonotype. Preparation of the TCRbeta library was carried out with unique molecular identifiers. Using its own MiXCR run on the PCR reads, TCRdb lists one record per CDR3 protein. The sample carries roughly 300,000 distinct CDR3 sequences, 10% to 13% recorded once. The sequence derives from a human donor who donated a stem cell graft to a child with acute lymphoblastic leukemia. This material consisted of PBMCs from the stem cell graft donor, taken from the stem cell graft. This chain uses TRBV7-9 with TRBJ2-5, with 8 bases fitting TRBD1. CDR3 region: CASSLQGAQGETQYF. DNA of the CDR3: TGTGCCAGCAGCTTACAGGGGGCTCAGGGAGAGACCCAGTACTTC.